What follows are 10 T cell receptor beta chains derived from one specimen sequenced in a study of shared clonotypes between healthy human individuals. Assay: immunoSEQ multiplex PCR; the TCRdb copy retains only in-frame clones and omits some. This repertoire shows about 2.1 million clones, about 93% found once; its top ten account for 1.7%. CD45RO-negative, CCR7-positively selected cells formed the naive CD8 fraction, excluding terminally differentiated effector memory CD45RA+ cells. The specimen was naive CD8+ T cells from PBMCs. Receptors were obtained from a man in his late teens or twenties in good health. Some clones in this sample may be carry-over from other donors' samples.

The rearrangement links TRBV27 to TRBJ2-7; 8 nucleotides match TRBD1. This CDR3 is 15 amino acids long. The germline V gene has CDR1 MNHEY and CDR2 SMNVEV (reference sequence). The junction had 8 bases not matched to a gene; V was cut back by 2 bases and J by 5 bases. The CDR3 DNA follows: TGTGCCAGCAGTTTAGCCGGCAGGGGGCTTCACGAGCAGTACTTC. This codes for CASSLAGRGLHEQYF.

The chain carries TRBV30 and TRBJ2-7, with 10 bases aligning to TRBD1. CDR1 GTSNPN and CDR2 SVGIG come from the germline V gene (reference sequence). After removal of 0 bases from V and 6 bases from J, the junction contained 5 bases not matched to a gene. The CDR3 runs to 14 residues. The CDR3 region is CAWSVGTGASEQYF. CDR3 nucleotides: TGTGCCTGGAGTGTGGGGACAGGGGCTAGCGAGCAGTACTTC.

The rearrangement links TRBV7-3 to TRBJ1-2; D might be TRBD1 (6 bases). The CDR3 is 16 amino acids. From germline, CDR1 is SGHTA and CDR2 FQGTGA. Trimming cost V 0 bases and J 4 bases, with 15 bases left between them. The CDR3 reads CASSLTSSGHPYGYTF. DNA for the CDR3: TGTGCCAGCAGCTTAACTAGCTCGGGACACCCCTATGGCTACACCTTC. Full variable domain (rest looked up from reference TRBV7-3 and TRBJ1-2): GAGVSQTPSNKVTEKGKYVELRCDPISGHTALYWYRQSLGQGPEFLIYFQGTGAADDSGLPNDRFFAVRPEGSVSTLKIQRTERGDSAVYLCASSLTSSGHPYGYTFGSGTRLTVV.

The gene calls are TRBV27 and TRBJ2-7; D may be TRBD1 (6 bases). The CDR3 loop spans 15 amino acids. Germline CDR1 MNHEY, CDR2 SMNVEV (reference sequence). Trimming removed 8 bases at V and 5 bases at J, with 22 bases between. CDR3 amino acids: CASSLYRDTRDEQYF. The CDR3 DNA reads TGTGCCAGCTCTTTATACCGGGACACAAGAGACGAGCAGTACTTC.

V usage is TRBV13 and J usage is TRBJ2-7; TRBD1 agrees at 10 bases. Losses at the gene ends were 5 bases for V and 5 bases for J; bases not matched to a gene: 9. This CDR3 comprises 15 residues. In germline, CDR1 is PRHDT, CDR2 FYEKMQ (reference sequence). CDR3 in DNA: TGTGCCAGCAGCCCCTGGGGGACAGGGGTGGACGAGCAGTACTTC. It yields the protein CASSPWGTGVDEQYF.

The CDR3 loop is CASSLSEDTGLAGGYEQYF. The CDR3 DNA follows: TGTGCCAGCAGTTTATCCGAGGACACGGGACTAGCGGGAGGCTACGAGCAGTACTTC. The rearrangement joins TRBV27 to TRBJ2-7, with TRBD2 identical over 15 bases. The V segment lost 0 bases and the J segment 3 bases; nucleotides outside the gene matches: 9. CDR1 is MNHEY, CDR2 SMNVEV, per germline (reference sequence). The CDR3 has 19 amino acids.

This clone was observed once. The V and J genes are TRBV28 and TRBJ2-7; D uncertain. Germline CDR1 and CDR2: MDHEN and SYDVKM. CDR3 length: 16 amino acids. V lost 4 bases to trimming and J lost 4 bases, with 20 bases between them. The DNA for the CDR3 is TGTGCCAGCAGTTCGCAAACCCGCCTACCGCTATACGAGCAGTACTTC. It codes for CASSSQTRLPLYEQYF.

V usage is TRBV9 and J usage is TRBJ2-1; D may be TRBD1 or TRBD2 (6 bases each). Germline V lookup: CDR1 SGDLS, CDR2 YYNGEE. Trimming cost V 3 bases and J 5 bases, with 18 bases left between them. The CDR3 loop spans 16 amino acids. Here the CDR3 reads CASSAGGGSSDNEQFF. DNA of the CDR3: TGTGCCAGCAGCGCCGGAGGGGGGTCTAGCGACAATGAGCAGTTCTTC.

This clone was detected a few times. V and J are TRBV29-1 and TRBJ1-2; D gene ambiguous. The CDR3 spans 12 residues. With 5 bases removed from V and 7 bases from J, the gap between germline ends came to 14 bases. Germline assignment: CDR1 SQVTM and CDR2 ANQGSEA. CDR3 sequence reads: CSVLPESGGYTF. CDR3 sequence (DNA): TGCAGCGTTCTTCCGGAATCTGGTGGCTACACCTTC.

CDR3: CASRPTPFLQETQYF. The CDR3 nucleotides are TGTGCCAGCAGGCCTACTCCGTTCCTACAAGAGACCCAGTACTTC. The chain joins TRBV28 to TRBJ2-5, with unresolved D. The V and J ends lost 6 bases and 2 bases respectively, with 16 bases between them. Germline CDR1 is MDHEN and CDR2 is SYDVKM. The CDR3 runs 15 residues.